The T cell receptor (beta chain) under discussion was sequenced for a study of Ad26.COV2.S vaccination and SARS-CoV-2 variants. Study-level findings and limits: Post-vaccination breadth of spike-specific CD8+ and CD4+ T cell responses was reportedly substantial. Similar non-spike TCR breadth was observed in recipients of vaccine and of placebo.

Turning to this clone: The antigen is not known.

The treatment: some 20 received Ad26.COV2.S at low or high dose, single or two shots; a few received placebo; per-sample allocation not given. Day 63 following the first vaccine or placebo injection was when the samples were taken. In the vaccine, an Ad26 vector expressed the SARS-CoV-2 spike of the Wuhan strain. The data were produced by immunoSEQ multiplex PCR, yet TCRdb's version contains in-frame clones alone and is incomplete. The profile shows about 240,000 clones, 88% of them singletons. The J segment lost 4 bases and the V segment lost 5 bases, leaving 12 bases of the junction unmatched. The CDR3 runs to 18 residues. Germline-derived CDR1 and CDR2 are MNHEY and SVGEGT.

The chain recombines TRBV6-2 or TRBV6-3 with TRBJ2-1; 12 bases fit TRBD2. The source of this sequence is a person aged 18-60 years who received the Ad26.COV2.S COVID-19 vaccine or a placebo. Sequencing was performed on peripheral blood, taken in a trial of Ad26.COV2.S vaccine versus placebo. DNA of the CDR3: TGTGCCAGCAGTCCAATACTAGCGGGGGGTTCCCCTTACAATGAGCAGTTCTTC. As protein: CASSPILAGGSPYNEQFF.